This T cell receptor (beta chain) appears in the sequencing data of a study of early T cells in non-severe SARS-CoV-2 infection. V was pared by 1 base and J by 5 bases, with 9 bases between. The CDR3 consists of 13 residues. Germline V CDR1 and CDR2: DFQATT, SNEGSKA (reference sequence). Individual cDNA molecules received unique molecular identifiers. TCRdb re-called the 5' RACE reads with MiXCR, one entry per CDR3 protein. The sample consists of tens of thousands of distinct CDR3 sequences, about 11% of them appearing once. This clonotype was sampled from an adult who was a healthcare worker with PCR-confirmed SARS-CoV-2 infection or an uninfected control (not recorded which). The rearrangement uses TRBV20-1 and TRBJ2-1; TRBD2 might be the D (6 bases). Sequenced material: whole blood. The CDR3 coding sequence is TGCAGTGCTAGAGGGGACTCGAACAATGAGCAGTTCTTC. Protein product: CSARGDSNNEQFF.